This T cell receptor beta chain emerged from a study of T cells in Graves' hyperthyroidism and ophthalmopathy. Study summary: Peripheral blood specimens were obtained at initial diagnosis, prior to any treatment.

Amplification of TCR beta CDR3 regions used RNA as the template. A set of HTBI primers served as the primers for a first-round RT-PCR of the TCR CDR3. MiXCR, run by TCRdb on the multiplex PCR reads, gives a single entry per CDR3 protein. The sample consists of more than 500,000 distinct CDR3 sequences, about 16% of them appearing once. The CDR3 length is 15 residues. With V trimmed by 6 bases and J by 1 base, 5 bases remained unmatched. This clonotype has a handful of counts. Diagnoses were established using clinical symptoms, serum thyroxine and TRAb, thyroid ultrasound and orbital computed tomography. PBMCs were sourced from approximately 10 ml fresh peripheral blood.

The sequenced material came from blood. The sequence was obtained from a woman aged 25 to 39 with Graves' ophthalmopathy. J is TRBJ2-3 and V is TRBV12-3 or TRBV12-4; TRBD1 matches 9 bases. CDR3 amino acids: CASRFRQGGTDTQYF. The DNA for the CDR3 is TGTGCCAGCAGGTTCAGACAGGGGGGCACAGATACGCAGTATTTT.